This record covers a single T cell receptor beta chain. The data were obtained in a study of blood T cells in healthy people across ages. The CDR3 contains 15 residues. Losses at the gene ends were 5 bases for V and 5 bases for J; bases not matched to a gene: 7. The V gene's germline CDR1 is SGHTA and CDR2 FQGNSA. The second PCR ran roughly 7 to 12 cycles with a sample-barcoded 5' primer and J-beta primers. TCRdb reanalysed the 5' RACE reads using MiXCR and keeps one entry per CDR3 protein. Of around 800,000 distinct CDR3 sequences in the sample, under 55% are singletons; the top ten hold nearly 20%. The specimen was blood. The rearrangement uses TRBV7-2 and TRBJ2-3; 10 positions match TRBD2. The sequence derives from a man in his fifties or sixties in good health. Written as DNA, the CDR3 is TGTGCCAGCAGCCCACTTGGGACTAGCGTAGATACGCAGTATTTT. Encoded protein: CASSPLGTSVDTQYF.